Below are 32 T cell receptor beta chains sequenced from a single sample in a study of blood T cell repertoires in COVID-19. Generated by immunoSEQ multiplex PCR, the TCRdb table keeps only in-frame clones and is missing some. The data show over 150,000 clones, about 78% seen once. Sequencing was carried out using PBMCs or T cells enriched from blood (not recorded which). The receptor source for this set is a woman aged 45 to 65 who had recovered from COVID-19.

The genes are TRBV2 and TRBJ1-4; D gene ambiguous. CDR1 SNHLY and CDR2 FYNNEI come from the germline V gene. The CDR3 has 13 amino acids. V lost 2 bases to trimming and J lost 17 bases, with 18 bases between them. The CDR3 spells CASSENEAGGKFF. In nucleotides, the CDR3 is TGTGCCAGCAGTGAAAACGAAGCAGGAGGTAAATTTTTT. Full variable domain (rest looked up from reference TRBV2 and TRBJ1-4): EPEVTQTPSHQVTQMGQEVILRCVPISNHLYFYWYRQILGQKVEFLVSFYNNEISEKSEIFDDQFSVERPDGSNFTLKIRSTKLEDSAMYFCASSENEAGGKFFGSGTQLSVL.

The chain combines TRBV6-4 with TRBJ2-1; the match to TRBD2 covers 9 bases. The CDR3 has 16 residues. V dropped 4 bases and J dropped 8; count of bases not matched to a gene: 12. CDR1 MRHNA and CDR2 SNTAGT come from the germline V gene. CDR3 residues: CASSVVPAGGPYEQFF. CDR3 bases: TGTGCCAGCAGTGTCGTCCCTGCGGGAGGGCCCTATGAGCAGTTCTTC.

This clone showed up just a few times. The rearrangement joins TRBV5-1 to TRBJ1-6; D not certain. Trimming stripped 4 bases from V and 6 bases from J, with 11 bases between. The CDR3 contains 14 residues. CDR1 and CDR2 from the germline V gene are SGHRS and YFSETQ. CDR3 bases: TGCGCCAGCAGCCCGCAGGCCATTAATTCACCCCTCCACTTT. This translates into CASSPQAINSPLHF. The full variable domain, with the rest looked up from reference TRBV5-1 and TRBJ1-6, is KAGVTQTPRYLIKTRGQQVTLSCSPISGHRSVSWYQQTPGQGLQFLFEYFSETQRNKGNFPGRFSGRQFSNSRSEMNVSTLELGDSALYLCASSPQAINSPLHFGNGTRLTVT.

This clone was detected a few times. The chain joins TRBV2 to TRBJ1-2; weak D call: TRBD1 (5 bases). Germline loops: CDR1 SNHLY, CDR2 FYNNEI. V lost 7 bases and J lost 4, with 22 bases in between. CDR3 length: 16 amino acids. CDR3 protein: CASTLAGLLTSYGYTF. The CDR3 nucleotides read TGTGCCAGCACCCTGGCGGGACTTTTGACCTCCTATGGCTACACCTTC.

This clone was counted a few times. V usage is TRBV7-9 and J usage is TRBJ2-2, with D unclear. The CDR3 extends over 15 amino acids. Trimming removed 5 bases from V and 1 base from J, with 11 bases in between. CDR1 is SEHNR, CDR2 FQNEAQ, per germline (reference sequence). Here the CDR3 DNA reads TGTGCCAGCAGCAACCACCCGGGGAACACCGGGGAGCTGTTTTTT. Translated: CASSNHPGNTGELFF.

This sequence joins TRBV30 and TRBJ1-1; 10 bases are shared with TRBD1. This CDR3 has 15 amino acids. V shed 3 bases, J shed 4 bases, and the junction held 8 bases outside the gene matches. The germline CDR1 and CDR2 sequences are GTSNPN and SVGIG (reference sequence). The CDR3 coding sequence is TGTGCCTGGAGAGCTCGGGACAGGGGACGCACTGAAGCTTTCTTT. As protein: CAWRARDRGRTEAFF.

This chain connects TRBV10-3 to TRBJ2-2, with 9 bases that match TRBD2. The CDR3 loop spans 16 amino acids. The germline gives CDR1 ENHRY, CDR2 SYGVKD. J was trimmed by 4 bases and V by 9 bases; bases with no gene match: 12. CDR3 sequence (DNA): TGTGCCATTGCCGGTGTCGGGCGGGAGGGCACCGGGGAGCTGTTTTTT. The encoded protein is CAIAGVGREGTGELFF.

V gene TRBV5-4 combines with J gene TRBJ2-1, with TRBD2 matching 16 bases. The junction had 4 bases not matched to a gene; V was cut back by 4 bases and J by 6 bases. The CDR3 spans 16 residues. Germline V gene data show CDR1 as SGHNT and CDR2 as YYREEE (reference sequence). CDR3 DNA: TGTGCCAGCAGCCCAGGGACTAGCGGGAGGGCCAATGAGCAGTTCTTC. Translation gives CASSPGTSGRANEQFF.

The chain links TRBV5-1 to TRBJ2-7, with 8 bases aligning to TRBD2. Trimming cost V 4 bases and J 2 bases; bases outside gene matches: 5. Germline V gene data show CDR1 as SGHRS and CDR2 as YFSETQ. The CDR3 length is 14 residues. CDR3: CASSHLAGAYEQYF. The CDR3 coding sequence is TGCGCCAGCAGCCACCTAGCGGGTGCCTACGAGCAGTACTTC.

The chain is built from TRBV5-6 and TRBJ1-2; D gene ambiguous. This CDR3 has 16 residues. Trimming left V 0 bases short and J 0 bases short, with 12 bases between. Per germline, CDR1 SGHDT and CDR2 YYEEEE. The CDR3 spells CASSLDSSLANYGYTF. The CDR3 DNA reads as TGTGCCAGCAGCTTGGACAGTTCTTTAGCTAACTATGGCTACACCTTC.

The V and J genes are TRBV2 and TRBJ2-3; TRBD2 is a possible D gene (5 bases). The CDR3 has 14 amino acids. Trimming took off 7 bases at V and 0 bases at J, with 11 bases between the two ends. Germline V gene lookup returns CDR1 SNHLY and CDR2 FYNNEI. The CDR3 DNA follows: TGTGCCAGCAAGGCGCGGGTCAGCACAGATACGCAGTATTTT. Translation gives CASKARVSTDTQYF. The complete variable domain, with remaining parts taken from reference TRBV2 and TRBJ2-3, reads EPEVTQTPSHQVTQMGQEVILRCVPISNHLYFYWYRQILGQKVEFLVSFYNNEISEKSEIFDDQFSVERPDGSNFTLKIRSTKLEDSAMYFCASKARVSTDTQYFGPGTRLTVL.

The rearrangement joins TRBV5-4 to TRBJ2-1; tentatively, D is TRBD1 (6 bases). Trimming shortened V by 4 bases and J by 7 bases, and 21 bases separated the two germline ends. This CDR3 contains 16 residues. Germline assignment: CDR1 SGHNT and CDR2 YYREEE (reference sequence). CDR3 DNA sequence: TGTGCCAGCAGCCGTGGGGGACAACCCCTTATGAATGAGCAGTTCTTC. As protein: CASSRGGQPLMNEQFF.

This chain connects TRBV30 to TRBJ2-2; TRBD1 matches 11 bases. The CDR3 is made up of 13 amino acids. Trimming removed 6 bases from V and 7 bases from J; junction bases left unmatched: 4. Germline V gene lookup returns CDR1 GTSNPN and CDR2 SVGIG (reference sequence). This CDR3 reads CACGQGAGGELFF. In DNA form, the CDR3 reads TGTGCCTGTGGACAGGGGGCTGGCGGGGAGCTGTTTTTT.

V and J are TRBV7-9 and TRBJ1-2; a weak D match, TRBD1 (6 bases). Trimming stripped 4 bases from V and 2 bases from J, with 11 bases between. This CDR3 has 14 residues. Per germline, CDR1 SEHNR and CDR2 FQNEAQ (reference sequence). The CDR3 nucleotides read TGTGCCAGCAGCTCAATGGGGGCCAACTATGGCTACACCTTC. Translating it yields CASSSMGANYGYTF.

This chain links TRBV2 with TRBJ2-2; 10 bases agree with TRBD2. This CDR3 has 15 amino acids. Per the germline V gene, CDR1 is SNHLY and CDR2 is FYNNEI. The V and J ends lost 1 base and 7 bases, in that order; junction bases with no gene match: 3. CDR3 residues: CASSEGTSGFGELFF. Written as DNA, the CDR3 is TGTGCCAGCAGTGAAGGGACTAGCGGATTCGGGGAGCTGTTTTTT.

The rearrangement links TRBV5-4 to TRBJ1-6; the D is unclear. The CDR3 has 14 residues. Per germline, CDR1 SGHNT and CDR2 YYREEE (reference sequence). Trimming removed 5 bases from V and 5 bases from J, with 11 bases in between. Here the CDR3 DNA reads TGTGCCAGCAGGGGCTCCGGCGATAATTCACCCCTCCACTTT. This codes for CASRGSGDNSPLHF.

This chain links TRBV2 with TRBJ1-2, with D perhaps TRBD1 (6 bases). V lost 3 bases and J 7 bases, leaving 6 bases between the germline ends. CDR3 length equals 11 residues. Germline V lookup: CDR1 SNHLY, CDR2 FYNNEI. The CDR3: CASSEGAGYTF. The CDR3 DNA reads as TGTGCCAGCAGTGAGGGGGCTGGCTACACCTTC.

The V call is TRBV15, the J call TRBJ2-5; a possible D gene is TRBD1 (5 bases). The CDR3 contains 17 residues. The germline gives CDR1 LNHNV, CDR2 YYDKDF (reference sequence). V shed 5 bases and J shed 1 base, with 20 bases lying between them. Here the CDR3 reads CATSLGRAQKAQETQYF. The CDR3, as DNA: TGTGCCACCAGCCTTGGCAGGGCTCAGAAGGCCCAAGAGACCCAGTACTTC.

The genes are TRBV19 and TRBJ2-7; tentative D call: TRBD2 (5 bases). V was clipped by 0 bases and J by 4 bases, with 7 bases between them. In germline, CDR1 is LNHDA, CDR2 SQIVND (reference sequence). This CDR3 contains 13 residues. The DNA for the CDR3 is TGTGCCAGTAGTATAGAGAGCGGATACGAGCAGTACTTC. Translated: CASSIESGYEQYF.

V gene TRBV28 combines with J gene TRBJ1-2; 9 positions agree with TRBD1. Germline loops: CDR1 MDHEN, CDR2 SYDVKM. The CDR3 contains 15 residues. The junction had 8 bases not matched to a gene; V was cut back by 2 bases and J by 7 bases. The CDR3 nucleotides read TGTGCCAGCAGTTTAGTGGACAGGGGTCTCGGTGGCTACACCTTC. It specifies CASSLVDRGLGGYTF.

This clone was detected only a few times. The chain uses TRBV30 and TRBJ1-6; D unclear. Germline values: CDR1 GTSNPN, CDR2 SVGIG (reference sequence). CDR3 length equals 17 residues. V was pared by 3 bases and J by 6 bases, with 21 bases between. The CDR3 DNA follows: TGTGCCTGGAGCGGAACCGCTGGAAGCGCAGTTAATTCACCCCTCCACTTT. This encodes CAWSGTAGSAVNSPLHF.

The chain carries TRBV6-5 and TRBJ1-5; TRBD1 might be the D (5 bases). V was trimmed by 6 bases and J by 3 bases, leaving 12 bases between them. The CDR3 runs 14 residues. The V gene's germline CDR1 is MNHEY and CDR2 SVGAGI. CDR3 amino acids: CASSKDSPNQPQHF. CDR3 in DNA: TGTGCCAGCAGCAAAGACAGCCCCAATCAGCCCCAGCATTTT.

There are a few counts of this clone. This chain uses TRBV28 with TRBJ1-5; D is perhaps TRBD1 (6 bases). Trimming pared 5 bases from V and 0 bases from J, leaving 17 bases between. The V gene's germline CDR1 is MDHEN and CDR2 SYDVKM. The CDR3 is 17 residues long. CDR3 region: CASSPAGRGHSNQPQHF. DNA of the CDR3: TGTGCCAGCAGTCCGGCGGGCAGGGGTCATAGCAATCAGCCCCAGCATTTT.

This clone was seen just once. This rearrangement joins TRBV18 to TRBJ1-1; unclear D gene. Per germline, CDR1 KGHSH and CDR2 LQKENI. Trimming shortened V by 6 bases and J by 4 bases, and 12 bases separated the two germline ends. The CDR3 runs 13 residues. The CDR3 loop is CASSRTSGTEAFF. CDR3 DNA sequence: TGTGCCAGCTCCCGTACTAGCGGCACTGAAGCTTTCTTT.

The J gene is TRBJ1-1, the V gene TRBV5-1; 9 nucleotides match TRBD1. Trimming cost V 5 bases and J 4 bases; bases outside gene matches: 3. Germline-derived CDR1 and CDR2 are SGHRS and YFSETQ. The CDR3 has 13 residues. As DNA, the CDR3 is TGCGCCAGCAGTTTACAGGGGGCCACTGAAGCTTTCTTT. The encoded protein is CASSLQGATEAFF.

With respect to this clone: This specimen includes other DNA sequences encoding the same CDR3. This rearrangement joins TRBV4-2 to TRBJ2-3, with 14 bases lining up with TRBD2. Germline V lookup: CDR1 LGHNA, CDR2 YNFKEQ. CDR3 size: 16 residues. Losses at the gene ends were 1 base for V and 5 bases for J; bases not matched to a gene: 2. CDR3: CASSQGLAGGGDTQYF. CDR3 bases: TGTGCCAGCAGCCAAGGACTAGCGGGAGGGGGAGATACGCAGTATTTT.

V usage is TRBV28 and J usage is TRBJ1-1, with TRBD1 as a possible D gene (5 bases). CDR1 is MDHEN and CDR2 is SYDVKM in the germline V gene. The CDR3 is made up of 14 amino acids. The V gene lost 3 bases and the J gene lost 4 bases, with 12 bases spanning the gap. The DNA for the CDR3 is TGTGCCAGCAGTTTTCCCATTCAGGGCACTGAAGCTTTCTTT. It specifies CASSFPIQGTEAFF.

V is TRBV18 and J is TRBJ1-4; D perhaps matches TRBD1 (5 bases). Trimming took 5 bases from V and 8 from J, leaving 18 bases between them. The CDR3 extends over 15 amino acids. Germline CDR1 reads KGHSH; CDR2 reads LQKENI. Written as DNA, the CDR3 is TGTGCCAGCTCAGGCCCGTTAAGGGGCGAAGAAAAACTGTTTTTT. Translated: CASSGPLRGEEKLFF.

This clone was recorded only once. The genes are TRBV27 and TRBJ2-1; 7 positions match TRBD2. The germline V gene encodes CDR1 MNHEY and CDR2 SMNVEV (reference sequence). The CDR3 sequence is 15 residues long. The V segment lost 0 bases and the J segment 4 bases; nucleotides outside the gene matches: 3. The DNA for the CDR3 is TGTGCCAGCAGTTTATCGCGGGGGAGTTACAATGAGCAGTTCTTC. It specifies CASSLSRGSYNEQFF.

The gene calls are TRBV18 and TRBJ1-3; no firm D call. CDR3 length: 16 residues. The ends were cut back, 3 bases at V and 0 bases at J, with 12 bases in the middle. CDR1 is KGHSH and CDR2 is LQKENI in the germline V gene. CDR3 residues: CASSPEQQISGNTIYF. As DNA, the CDR3 is TGTGCCAGCTCACCCGAACAGCAAATCTCTGGAAACACCATATATTTT.

This clone was recorded a few times. The CDR3 is CASSFPKHSGRVSYNEQFF. The CDR3 bases are TGTGCCAGCAGTTTTCCAAAACATAGCGGGAGGGTTTCCTACAATGAGCAGTTCTTC. This rearrangement joins TRBV27 to TRBJ2-1; 11 bases map to TRBD2. The germline V gene has CDR1 MNHEY and CDR2 SMNVEV (reference sequence). V trimming: 3 bases; J trimming: 1 base; junction bases outside the gene matches: 11. There are 19 residues in the CDR3.

This chain connects TRBV4-3 to TRBJ2-4, with D tentatively TRBD2 (6 bases). Germline V gives CDR1 LGHNA, CDR2 YSLEER. The CDR3 has 14 residues. Deletions cut 0 bases from V and 5 bases from J, with 8 bases between. For the CDR3, the DNA is TGCGCCAGCAGCCAAGACGGGGGTCAAAACATTCAGTACTTC. This translates into CASSQDGGQNIQYF.